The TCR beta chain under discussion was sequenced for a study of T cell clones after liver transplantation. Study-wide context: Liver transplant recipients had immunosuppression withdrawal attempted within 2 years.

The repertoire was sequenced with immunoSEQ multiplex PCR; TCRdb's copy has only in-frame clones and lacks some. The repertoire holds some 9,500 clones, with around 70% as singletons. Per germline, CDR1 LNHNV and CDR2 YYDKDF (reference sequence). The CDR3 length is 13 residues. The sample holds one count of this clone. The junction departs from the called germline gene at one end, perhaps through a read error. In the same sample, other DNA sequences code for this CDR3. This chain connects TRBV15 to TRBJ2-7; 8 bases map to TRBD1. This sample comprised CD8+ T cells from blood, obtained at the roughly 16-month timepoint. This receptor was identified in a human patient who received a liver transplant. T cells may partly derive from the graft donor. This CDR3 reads CATSERTGTEQYF. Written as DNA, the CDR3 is TGTGCCACCAGCGAACGGACAGGGACTGAGCAATACTTC.